These T cell receptor beta chains were read from a single sample in a study of beta chain features in type 1 diabetes. The method was immunoSEQ multiplex PCR; TCRdb's version includes in-frame clones alone and lacks a portion of them. The table lists fewer than 300,000 clones, roughly 20% of them singletons. Sequencing used naive CD4+ T cells from blood. The receptors come from a woman aged 40 to 50 with type 1 diabetes. The CDR3 runs from the conserved cysteine through the conserved F or W. A D gene is named only where the DNA matches it firmly. Not all rows give a size; the values are once, few, many and, for expanded clones, a class.

clone_size d_call j_call cdr3_length v_call cdr3_aa
NA NA TRBJ2-7 15 TRBV7-2 CASSLVQTPGYEQYF
few NA TRBJ1-1 13 TRBV30 CAWMRGANTEAFF
few NA TRBJ2-7 13 TRBV29-1 CSAGEAGPREQYF
NA NA TRBJ2-5 14 TRBV4-2 CASSQVGGEETQYF
few TRBD1 TRBJ2-1 14 TRBV7-6 CASSPDRVRNEQFF
few TRBD1 TRBJ1-1 11 TRBV28 CASSSPGQGAF
NA TRBD1 TRBJ2-5 15 TRBV25-1 CASSESTGTGVAQYF
few TRBD1 TRBJ1-2 16 TRBV27 CASSLLQGAGDYGYTF
NA TRBD1 TRBJ1-5 15 TRBV6-6 CASSPGQGDMLPQHF
NA NA TRBJ2-1 14 TRBV9 CASSPSDTYNEQFF
few TRBD1 TRBJ2-5 15 TRBV6-5 CASSHYGTGEETQYF
few TRBD2 TRBJ2-4 14 TRBV9 CASSPPTGGNIQYF
NA NA TRBJ1-1 16 TRBV7-3 CASGTGPPGGGTEAFF
NA TRBD1 TRBJ1-2 17 TRBV4-2 CASSRARDRGRNYGYTF
NA NA TRBJ2-7 13 TRBV4-1 CASSQSGVGEQYF
NA TRBD1 TRBJ2-5 16 TRBV30 CAWSPPRDRGKETQYF
NA TRBD1 TRBJ2-3 17 TRBV5-4 CASSLAFRGPGTDTQYF
few NA TRBJ1-2 14 TRBV9 CASSGETTGSGYTF
few TRBD2 TRBJ2-7 14 TRBV9 CASSVASSGETRYF
NA TRBD2 TRBJ2-7 13 TRBV6-1 CASRKPGGWEQYF
few TRBD1 TRBJ1-2 15 TRBV30 CAWSGQGKSYYGYTF